The sequence of this T cell receptor (beta chain) was determined in a study of T cell changes during pregnancy in multiple sclerosis. TCRdb's table, derived via immunoSEQ multiplex PCR, lists solely in-frame clones and lacks some. The sample records 55,000 to 65,000 clones, around 92% being singletons. Germline-derived CDR1 and CDR2 are SGDLS and YYNGEE. J was trimmed by 4 bases and V by 0 bases; bases with no gene match: 2. The CDR3 runs 15 residues. This TCR derives from a female donor with multiple sclerosis, enrolled in a pregnancy study. The specimen comprised peripheral blood, sampled in the first trimester of pregnancy. V usage is TRBV9 and J usage is TRBJ2-3, with 10 bases aligning to TRBD2. This chain's CDR3 is CASSVGAGGADTQYF. The CDR3 DNA is TGTGCCAGCAGCGTAGGAGCGGGGGGGGCAGATACGCAGTATTTT.